A single sample gave rise to the 22 T cell receptor beta chains below, sequenced in a study of blood T cells in healthy people across ages. Sample-barcoded 5' priming and a J-beta primer mix drove a second PCR of roughly 7 to 11 cycles. TCRdb called the 5' RACE reads again in MiXCR, with one record for every CDR3 protein. The data hold about 1.1 million distinct CDR3 sequences, with around two fifths observed a single time. The sequencing input was blood. The receptors originated from a man younger than 35 in good health.

This clonotype was recorded many times. The chain is built from TRBV11-2 and TRBJ2-5; D not resolved. There are 12 residues in the CDR3. CDR1 SGHAT and CDR2 FQNNGV come from the germline V gene. Trimming took 3 bases from V and 5 from J, leaving 7 bases between them. Here the CDR3 reads CASSFSLETQYF. CDR3 sequence (DNA): TGTGCCAGCAGCTTCAGTCTGGAGACCCAGTACTTC.

This chain connects TRBV6-5 to TRBJ1-4, with D possibly being TRBD1 (6 bases). CDR1 and CDR2 from the germline V gene are MNHEY and SVGAGI. The V gene lost 0 bases and the J gene lost 8 bases, with 16 bases spanning the gap. The CDR3 consists of 16 residues. This CDR3 reads CASSYSVGGQGEKLFF. The DNA of the CDR3 is TGTGCCAGCAGTTACTCGGTTGGGGGGCAGGGGGAAAAACTGTTTTTT.

The rearrangement joins TRBV20-1 to TRBJ2-7, with a possible D match to TRBD1 (5 bases). V lost 7 bases and J 0 bases, leaving 13 bases between the germline ends. This CDR3 is 13 amino acids long. Germline CDR1 DFQATT, CDR2 SNEGSKA (reference sequence). CDR3 bases: TGCAGTGTCAGGCAGGGCCCCTCCTACGAGCAGTACTTC. Residues: CSVRQGPSYEQYF.

The chain has TRBV7-2 and TRBJ2-2, with a tentative D call TRBD1 (6 bases). The germline V gene encodes CDR1 SGHTA and CDR2 FQGNSA. V was pared by 5 bases and J by 4 bases, with 11 bases between. CDR3 size: 14 residues. The DNA for the CDR3 is TGTGCCAGCAGCCCCAGGGGTCCCACCGGGGAGCTGTTTTTT. It translates to CASSPRGPTGELFF. Together with reference TRBV7-2 and TRBJ2-2, the CDR3 gives the full variable domain: GAGVSQSPSNKVTEKGKDVELRCDPISGHTALYWYRQSLGQGLEFLIYFQGNSAPDKSGLPSDRFSAERTGGSVSTLTIQRTQQEDSAVYLCASSPRGPTGELFFGEGSRLTVL.

This clonotype came up a few times. The chain links TRBV10-3 to TRBJ2-3; D uncertain. This CDR3 has 13 residues. Trimming cost V 7 bases and J 6 bases, with 14 bases left between them. Germline loops: CDR1 ENHRY, CDR2 SYGVKD. The CDR3 DNA is TGTGCCATCACCCCAGCGACGACGGATACGCAGTATTTT. It codes for CAITPATTDTQYF.

The genes are TRBV20-1 and TRBJ1-2; unclear D gene. Trimming pared 5 bases from V and 0 bases from J, leaving 7 bases between. This CDR3 contains 12 residues. Germline V gives CDR1 DFQATT, CDR2 SNEGSKA (reference sequence). The CDR3 protein is CSAAHSNYGYTF. DNA of the CDR3: TGCAGTGCTGCACACTCTAACTATGGCTACACCTTC.

The chain carries TRBV3-1 and TRBJ1-1, with D perhaps TRBD1 (5 bases). The ends were cut back, 6 bases at V and 7 bases at J, with 12 bases in the middle. This CDR3 is built from 12 residues. Germline loops: CDR1 LGHDT, CDR2 YNNKEL (reference sequence). CDR3 in amino acids: CASSRGDGEAFF. In DNA, the CDR3 is TGTGCCAGCAGTCGAGGGGATGGTGAAGCTTTCTTT.

This clonotype was counted between two and nine times. CDR3 residues: CASSGASGQETQYF. CDR3 nucleotide sequence: TGTGCCAGCAGCGGGGCTAGCGGACAAGAGACCCAGTACTTC. The chain joins TRBV3-1 to TRBJ2-5; TRBD2 matches 7 bases. The CDR3 sequence is 14 residues long. V shed 5 bases and J 2 bases; nucleotides not matched to a gene: 5. Per germline, CDR1 LGHDT and CDR2 YNNKEL (reference sequence).

The chain combines TRBV9 with TRBJ2-5; the D gene is possibly TRBD2 (7 bases). The germline V gene has CDR1 SGDLS and CDR2 YYNGEE. This CDR3 spans 16 amino acids. V lost 3 bases to trimming and J lost 11 bases, with 26 bases between them. The CDR3 region is CASSDRGGRSYNEQYF. The CDR3 nucleotides read TGTGCCAGCAGCGACCGCGGGGGCCGCTCCTACAATGAGCAGTACTTC.

Only a few counts were recorded for this clonotype. The chain has TRBV7-8 and TRBJ1-5, with D possibly being TRBD1 (5 bases). The germline CDR1 and CDR2 sequences are SGHVS and FQNEAQ. CDR3 length: 15 residues. V was trimmed by 4 bases and J by 6 bases, leaving 16 bases between them. CDR3 nucleotides: TGTGCCAGCAGCTATAGGGGTCCCTCCGGTCAGCCCCAGCATTTT. Translating gives CASSYRGPSGQPQHF.

The rearrangement joins TRBV10-3 to TRBJ1-1, with unresolved D. Trimming pared 4 bases from V and 4 bases from J, leaving 13 bases between. This CDR3 region has 14 residues. Germline values: CDR1 ENHRY, CDR2 SYGVKD. The CDR3 here is CAISGKLLGTEAFF. Written as DNA, the CDR3 is TGTGCCATCAGTGGTAAATTGTTGGGCACTGAAGCTTTCTTT.

This clonotype was picked up a small number of times. The V call is TRBV5-1, the J call TRBJ1-2; the D gene is possibly TRBD1 (6 bases). V shed 5 bases and J shed 4 bases, with 12 bases lying between them. This CDR3 is 13 amino acids long. The V gene's germline CDR1 is SGHRS and CDR2 YFSETQ. The CDR3 DNA follows: TGCGCCAGCAGACCACAGGGAATCTATGGCTACACCTTC. Its protein product is CASRPQGIYGYTF.

This clonotype has just a few counts. The chain couples TRBV6-6 to TRBJ1-4; D may be TRBD1 (6 bases). Germline-derived CDR1 and CDR2 are MNHNY and SVGAGI (reference sequence). Trimming shortened V by 2 bases and J by 0 bases, and 10 bases separated the two germline ends. This CDR3 region has 16 residues. CDR3 loop: CASSYTGAATNEKLFF. CDR3 bases: TGTGCCAGCAGTTACACGGGGGCCGCAACTAATGAAAAACTGTTTTTT.

The V and J genes are TRBV13 and TRBJ2-3; D gene uncertain. V lost 2 bases and J lost 0, with 12 bases in between. The CDR3 runs 16 residues. Germline V gene sequence: CDR1 PRHDT, CDR2 FYEKMQ (reference sequence). CDR3 nucleotides: TGTGCCAGCAGCTTAAGGACCGACCCTAGCACAGATACGCAGTATTTT. Protein: CASSLRTDPSTDTQYF.

To note about this clonotype: One end of the junction does not line up with germline, which may come from a read error. As DNA, the CDR3 is TGCAGCGTTGTGCGGGGGGCAGGCGACACTGGAGCTTTCTTT. Its protein is CSVVRGAGDTGAFF. V and J are TRBV29-1 and TRBJ1-1, with a tentative D call TRBD1 (6 bases). This CDR3 has 14 residues. CDR1 SQVTM and CDR2 ANQGSEA come from the germline V gene. The full variable domain, with the rest looked up from reference TRBV29-1 and TRBJ1-1, is SAVISQKPSRDICQRGTSLTIQCQVDSQVTMMFWYRQQPGQSLTLIATANQGSEATYESGFVIDKFPISRPNLTFSTLTVSNMSPEDSSIYLCSVVRGAGDTGAFFGQGTRLTVV.

This chain links TRBV6-1 with TRBJ2-2, with D perhaps matching TRBD2 (6 bases). The CDR3 runs to 16 residues. Germline V gene sequence: CDR1 MNHNS, CDR2 SASEGT. The V and J ends lost 2 bases and 0 bases respectively, with 10 bases between them. The CDR3 loop reads CASSERGGANTGELFF. In nucleotides, the CDR3 is TGTGCCAGCAGTGAAAGGGGCGGGGCGAACACCGGGGAGCTGTTTTTT.

This chain joins TRBV20-1 and TRBJ2-1; D is uncertain. The V end was cut by 3 bases, the J end by 5 bases, with 14 bases between. The CDR3 extends over 14 amino acids. Germline CDR1 DFQATT, CDR2 SNEGSKA (reference sequence). CDR3 nucleotides: TGCAGTGCTAGTGGCCCGGCGGATCACAATGAGCAGTTCTTC. Amino acids: CSASGPADHNEQFF.

There are a few counts of this clonotype. This chain uses TRBV29-1 with TRBJ2-2; D not resolved. The CDR3 sequence is 11 residues long. Germline loops: CDR1 SQVTM, CDR2 ANQGSEA. The V end was cut by 7 bases, the J end by 6 bases, with 9 bases between. CDR3 amino acids: CSAEVAGELFF. CDR3 coding DNA: TGCAGCGCCGAGGTCGCCGGGGAGCTGTTTTTT.

This clonotype was seen only a few times. The chain combines TRBV21-1 with TRBJ1-2; the D call of TRBD1 is as the table states it, not checked on the DNA. TRBV21-1 has pseudogene status. The CDR3 runs 18 residues. DNA for the CDR3: TGTGCCAGCAGCAAAGCGCTTTGGGACGACAGGCCTAACTATGGCTACACCTTC. Amino acids: CASSKALWDDRPNYGYTF.

This chain joins TRBV3-1 and TRBJ1-3, with D hard to call. Germline V gene lookup returns CDR1 LGHDT and CDR2 YNNKEL (reference sequence). Trimming removed 2 bases at V and 0 bases at J, with 11 bases between. The CDR3 has 16 amino acids. DNA of the CDR3: TGTGCCAGCAGCCAACCCGATAGGCCCTCTGGAAACACCATATATTTT. Translating it yields CASSQPDRPSGNTIYF. The entire variable domain, with the rest obtained from reference TRBV3-1 and TRBJ1-3, is as follows: DTAVSQTPKYLVTQMGNDKSIKCEQNLGHDTMYWYKQDSKKFLKIMFSYNNKELIINETVPNRFSPKSPDKAHLNLHINSLELGDSAVYFCASSQPDRPSGNTIYFGEGSWLTVV.

The chain uses TRBV9 and TRBJ2-3, with 9 bases identical to TRBD1. In germline, CDR1 is SGDLS, CDR2 YYNGEE. The V gene end was trimmed by 3 bases and the J gene end by 2 bases; junction bases not matched to a gene: 4. This CDR3 region has 15 residues. CDR3 protein: CASSGGQGITDTQYF. The CDR3 DNA is TGTGCCAGCAGCGGCGGACAGGGGATCACAGATACGCAGTATTTT. Drawing the rest from reference TRBV9 and TRBJ2-3, the complete variable domain is DSGVTQTPKHLITATGQRVTLRCSPRSGDLSVYWYQQSLDQGLQFLIQYYNGEERAKGNILERFSAQQFPDLHSELNLSSLELGDSALYFCASSGGQGITDTQYFGPGTRLTVL.

The V gene is TRBV10-3, the J gene TRBJ2-2; D gene unclear. This CDR3 contains 16 residues. CDR1 ENHRY and CDR2 SYGVKD come from the germline V gene. With 4 bases removed from V and 0 bases from J, the gap between germline ends came to 12 bases. CDR3 coding DNA: TGTGCCATCAGTGTAGGTCAAGGTGCGAACACCGGGGAGCTGTTTTTT. Amino acid sequence: CAISVGQGANTGELFF.